The present T cell receptor (beta chain) was sequenced within a study of T cells in Graves' hyperthyroidism and ophthalmopathy. Overall study findings and caveats: Ophthalmopathy was identified by the model a median about seven months ahead of onset. Using 13 V-J features, a model discriminated ophthalmopathy from stable hyperthyroidism.

RNA transcripts were the template for amplifying TCR beta CDR3 regions. The HTBI set primed first-round TCR CDR3 RT-PCR. Each CDR3 protein gets one entry after TCRdb re-called the multiplex PCR reads with MiXCR. The sample lists 160,000 or so distinct CDR3 sequences; about 9.4% were seen once. This clonotype was seen ten or more times. The antigen remains unidentified. The ends were cut back, 3 bases at V and 7 bases at J, with 15 bases in the middle. Germline values: CDR1 DFQATT, CDR2 SNEGSKA (reference sequence). The CDR3 consists of 14 residues. The rearrangement links TRBV20-1 to TRBJ2-2; tentative D call: TRBD1 (5 bases). Sequences were obtained from blood. The sequence was obtained from a woman aged 18-30 years with Graves' hyperthyroidism that later progressed to Graves' ophthalmopathy. The CDR3 here is CSASWQGPGGELFF. For the CDR3, the DNA is TGCAGTGCTAGTTGGCAGGGCCCCGGCGGGGAGCTGTTTTTT.